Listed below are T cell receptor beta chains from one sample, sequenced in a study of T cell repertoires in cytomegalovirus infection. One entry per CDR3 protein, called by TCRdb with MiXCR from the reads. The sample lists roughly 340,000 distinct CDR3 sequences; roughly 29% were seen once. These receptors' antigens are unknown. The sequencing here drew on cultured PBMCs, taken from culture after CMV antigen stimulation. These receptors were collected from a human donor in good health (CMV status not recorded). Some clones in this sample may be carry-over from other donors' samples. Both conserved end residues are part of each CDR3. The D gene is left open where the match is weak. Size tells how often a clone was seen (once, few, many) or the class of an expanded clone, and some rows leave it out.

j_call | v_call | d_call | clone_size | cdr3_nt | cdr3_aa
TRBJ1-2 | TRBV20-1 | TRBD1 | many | TGCAGTGCTAGAGATGCCCGGGCAGGGGGATTTAACTATGGCTACACCTTC | CSARDARAGGFNYGYTF
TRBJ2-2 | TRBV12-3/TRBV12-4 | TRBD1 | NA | TGTGCCAGCAGTCGTCGACAGGGAACCGGGGAGCTGTTTTTT | CASSRRQGTGELFF
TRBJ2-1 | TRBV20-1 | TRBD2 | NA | TGCAGTGCTAGAGACGGGGACTATCCTGGGGCGCAGTTCTTC | CSARDGDYPGAQFF
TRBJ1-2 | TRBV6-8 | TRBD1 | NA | TGTGCCAGCAGTTACGACAGGGGGCATTATGGCTACACCTTC | CASSYDRGHYGYTF
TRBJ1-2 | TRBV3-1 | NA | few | TGTGCCAGCAGCCAAGCTGGAGGCTACACCTTC | CASSQAGGYTF
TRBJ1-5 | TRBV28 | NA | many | TGTGCCAGCAGCCGCTTGGTTTTAGGGCGCGGTTATAGCAATCAGCCCCAGCATTTT | CASSRLVLGRGYSNQPQHF
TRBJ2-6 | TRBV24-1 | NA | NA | TGTGCCACCAGTGATTTCGGCTCTGGGGCCAACGTCCTGACTTTC | CATSDFGSGANVLTF
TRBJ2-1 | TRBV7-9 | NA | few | TGTGCCAGCAGCTCTCAGGGATCCTACAATGAGCAGTTCTTC | CASSSQGSYNEQFF
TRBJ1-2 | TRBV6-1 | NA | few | TGTGCCAGCAGTGAAGCTACAGTCTATGGCTACACCTTC | CASSEATVYGYTF
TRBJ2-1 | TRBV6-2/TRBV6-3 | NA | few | TGTGCCAGCAGTTACTCTTTGTGGGAGCAAGGGTATGAGCAGTTCTTC | CASSYSLWEQGYEQFF
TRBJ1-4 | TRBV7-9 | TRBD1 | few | TGTGCCAGCAGCCCGCGGAGGGGACAGGGAAATGAAAAACTGTTTTTT | CASSPRRGQGNEKLFF
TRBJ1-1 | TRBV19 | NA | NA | TGTGCCAGTAGTATGGTGGGGGATCTGAACACTGAAGCTTTCTTT | CASSMVGDLNTEAFF
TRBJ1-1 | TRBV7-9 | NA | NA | TGTGCCAGCAGCCGGGACAACCTGGGGGCTTTCTTT | CASSRDNLGAFF
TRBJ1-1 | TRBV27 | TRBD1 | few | TGTGCCAGCAAAAAGGACAGGGGGAACACTGAAGCTTTCTTT | CASKKDRGNTEAFF
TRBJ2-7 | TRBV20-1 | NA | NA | TGCAGTGCTAGAGAAGGGCTAGGGGGGGTCTACGAGCAGTACTTC | CSAREGLGGVYEQYF
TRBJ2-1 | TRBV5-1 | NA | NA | TGCGCCAGCAGGGGTTGGGGGGAGACCTACAATGAGCAGTTCTTC | CASRGWGETYNEQFF
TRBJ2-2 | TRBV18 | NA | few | TGTGCCAGCTCAGGTTCGAACACCGGGGAGCTGTTTTTT | CASSGSNTGELFF
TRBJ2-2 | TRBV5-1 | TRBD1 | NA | TGCGCCAGCAGCTTGGACAGGGGCAACACCGGGGAGCTGTTTTTT | CASSLDRGNTGELFF
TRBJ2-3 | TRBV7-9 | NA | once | TGTGCCAGCAGCGGAGCGACCTACTTAGGGGCAGATACGCAGTATTTT | CASSGATYLGADTQYF
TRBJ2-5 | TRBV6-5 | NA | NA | TGTGCCAGCAGTTACTACAGGGAGGAGACCCAGTACTTC | CASSYYREETQYF
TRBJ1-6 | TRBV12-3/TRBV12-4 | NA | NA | TGTGCCAGCAGTTTAGGGCAGGGTTTATCACCCCTCCACTTT | CASSLGQGLSPLHF
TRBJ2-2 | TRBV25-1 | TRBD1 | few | TGTGCCAGCAGCGCTTTGACAGGGGCGGGTACCGGGGAGCTGTTTTTT | CASSALTGAGTGELFF
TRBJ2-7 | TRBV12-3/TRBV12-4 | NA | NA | TGTGCCAGCGCTCTGGGGGGTTTATACGAGCAGTACTTC | CASALGGLYEQYF
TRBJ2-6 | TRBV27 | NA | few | TGTGCCAGCAGTTTATCCCTGAGGGGGGCCAACGTCCTGACTTTC | CASSLSLRGANVLTF
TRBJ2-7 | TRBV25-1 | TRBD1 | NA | TGTGCCAGCAGTGAAGTAAAAGGGGGCTACAACGAGCAGTACTTC | CASSEVKGGYNEQYF
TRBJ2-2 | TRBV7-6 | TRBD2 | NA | TGTGCCAGCAGCTTAACTAGCGGGGGGCCGAACACCGGGGAGCTGTTTTTT | CASSLTSGGPNTGELFF
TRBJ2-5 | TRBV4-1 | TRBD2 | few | TGCGCCAGCAGCCTTCAGCCGGGGGGGATCCAAGAGACCCAGTACTTC | CASSLQPGGIQETQYF
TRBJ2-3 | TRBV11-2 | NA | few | TGTGCCAGCAGCTTACAGGGGCTCCCAACAGATACGCAGTATTTT | CASSLQGLPTDTQYF
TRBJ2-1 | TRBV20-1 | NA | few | TGCAGTGCTGAGGGGGAGTCTGGCTACAATGAGCAGTTCTTC | CSAEGESGYNEQFF
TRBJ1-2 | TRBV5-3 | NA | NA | TGTGCCAGCAGCTTCAAGGGAACCTATGGCTACACCTTC | CASSFKGTYGYTF
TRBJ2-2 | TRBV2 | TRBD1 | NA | TGTGCCAGCAGTTCAGGACAGGGGGCCTTTCTGAACACCGGGGAGCTGTTTTTT | CASSSGQGAFLNTGELFF
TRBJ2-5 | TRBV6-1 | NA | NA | TGTGCCAGCAGTGATGGGGGTCCGCAAGAGACCCAGTACTTC | CASSDGGPQETQYF
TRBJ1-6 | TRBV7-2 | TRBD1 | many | TGTGCCAGCAGCTCTATGGGACAGGGGAGCAATTCACCCCTCCACTTT | CASSSMGQGSNSPLHF
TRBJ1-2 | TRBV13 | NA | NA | TGCGCCAGCAGCTTGGAAGGAGGGAGCGGCTACACCTTC | CASSLEGGSGYTF
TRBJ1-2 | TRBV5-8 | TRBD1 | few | TGTGCCAGCAGGGACAGGGGGATAATTTATGGCTACACCTTC | CASRDRGIIYGYTF
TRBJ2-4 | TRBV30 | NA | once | TGTGCCTGGAGTGTAGTGAGGGTGGGGTTGGACATTCAGTACTTC | CAWSVVRVGLDIQYF
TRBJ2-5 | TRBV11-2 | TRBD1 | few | TGTGCCAGCAGCCTCGGGACAGGGGAAGAGACCCAGTACTTC | CASSLGTGEETQYF
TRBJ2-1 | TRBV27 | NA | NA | TGTGCCAGCAGTTCCCTTGGCGAGCAGTTCTTC | CASSSLGEQFF
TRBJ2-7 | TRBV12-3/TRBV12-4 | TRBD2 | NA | TGTGCCAGCAGTTTATCTGGGACTAGGTTTTTGGAGCAGTACTTC | CASSLSGTRFLEQYF
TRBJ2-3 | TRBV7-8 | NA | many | TGTGCCAGCCTATATCAGGGGACAGATACGCAGTATTTT | CASLYQGTDTQYF
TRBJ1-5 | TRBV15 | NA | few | TGTGCCACCAGCAGAGATTTTGGGGCAGGCAATCAGCCCCAGCATTTT | CATSRDFGAGNQPQHF
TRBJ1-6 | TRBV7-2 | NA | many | TGTGCCAGCAGGCGGGCTGAAGGGGTGGGCCCCCTCCACTTT | CASRRAEGVGPLHF
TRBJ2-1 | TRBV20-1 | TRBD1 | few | TGCAGTGCTAGAGATGGCGGGACAGGGGACGATGAGCAGTTCTTC | CSARDGGTGDDEQFF